A selection of T cell receptor beta chains follows, all from one sample in a study of PD-1 blockade in classical Hodgkin lymphoma. The data were produced by immunoSEQ multiplex PCR, yet TCRdb's version contains in-frame clones alone and is incomplete. This table holds tens of thousands of clones, just over 90% found once. Sequencing was carried out using peripheral blood mononuclear cells (PBMCs). The receptors stem from a human donor with classical Hodgkin lymphoma. Both conserved end residues are part of each CDR3. A D gene is named only where the DNA matches it firmly. Only part of the rows carry a size: once, few, many, or a class if the clone is expanded.

d_call j_call clone_size v_call cdr3_nt cdr3_aa
TRBD1 TRBJ2-7 once TRBV5-6 TGTGCCAGCAGCGTCCCGGGACAGGGTTTTAACGAGCAGTACTTC CASSVPGQGFNEQYF
NA TRBJ1-1 NA TRBV5-1 TGCGCCAGCAGCTTTACAAGGAACACTGAAGCTTTCTTT CASSFTRNTEAFF
NA TRBJ1-5 NA TRBV9 TGTGCCAGCAGCGTAGATCCAGATCAGCCCCAGCATTTT CASSVDPDQPQHF
NA TRBJ2-2 once TRBV11-3 TGTGCCAGCAGCCGGATTGGGACGGCCGGGGAGCTGTTTTTT CASSRIGTAGELFF
NA TRBJ1-2 NA TRBV28 TGTGCCAGCAGTTTACGGGGGGCCGGAGGTGGAGGCTACACCTTC CASSLRGAGGGGYTF
TRBD2 TRBJ2-1 NA TRBV9 TGTGCCAGCAGCGCAGGGGGACTAGCGGATTCCAATGAGCAGTTCTTC CASSAGGLADSNEQFF
NA TRBJ2-2 NA TRBV19 TGTGCCAGTCACTCTCAGGGTACCGGGGAGCTGTTTTTT CASHSQGTGELFF
TRBD1 TRBJ2-5 NA TRBV10-1 TGCGCCAGCAGTTTAGGGGGCGCGGAGACCCAGTACTTC CASSLGGAETQYF
NA TRBJ2-3 NA TRBV7-9 TGTGCCAGCAGCTTAGGAGCCTCGTTATCTATCACAGATACGCAGTATTTT CASSLGASLSITDTQYF
NA TRBJ2-7 NA TRBV6-5 TGTGCCAGCAGTTCCGGGTCCGGGAGCGAGCAGTACTTC CASSSGSGSEQYF
TRBD1 TRBJ2-3 NA TRBV19 TGTGCCAGTCAGGGGCAGGGGGCTGGTACGCAGTATTTT CASQGQGAGTQYF
NA TRBJ1-1 NA TRBV5-8 TGTGCCAGCAGCTTAGGGCAGGCTGAAGCTTTCTTT CASSLGQAEAFF
NA TRBJ2-2 NA TRBV19 TGTGCCAGTGGGGGACTCATTGGAAGGGACACCGGGGAGCTGTTTTTT CASGGLIGRDTGELFF
TRBD2 TRBJ2-2 NA TRBV10-3 TGTGCCAACCGGCGGGGGGCCACCGGGGAGCTGTTTTTT CANRRGATGELFF
TRBD2 TRBJ2-1 NA TRBV25-1 TGTGCCAGCAGTGAGGGGCTAGCGGGAGTTAATGAGCAGTTCTTC CASSEGLAGVNEQFF
NA TRBJ1-2 NA TRBV28 TGTGCCAACCAGCGGCCCGGGGGTATGGGCTATGGCTACACCTTC CANQRPGGMGYGYTF
NA TRBJ2-6 NA TRBV18 TGTGCCAGCTCAAGGTCGGCGACTGGGGCCAACGTCCTGACTTTC CASSRSATGANVLTF